The 21 T cell receptor beta chains presented below share a single source sample, sequenced in a study of cytomegalovirus exposure and HLA in healthy donors. Using immunoSEQ multiplex PCR, the repertoire was profiled, and TCRdb retains in-frame clones only, with some absent. This table holds about 120,000 clones, over 75% found once. The source material was PBMCs. These receptors were taken from a woman under 30 in good health and CMV-seropositive.

This chain uses TRBV28 with TRBJ2-7; unclear D gene. V dropped 3 bases and J dropped 7 bases, with 13 bases sitting between them. The CDR3 totals 13 residues. The V gene's germline CDR1 is MDHEN and CDR2 SYDVKM. In nucleotides, the CDR3 is TGTGCCAGCAGTTTCTTTTCGAGCGCGGAGCAGTACTTC. This encodes CASSFFSSAEQYF.

This chain connects TRBV4-2 to TRBJ1-2, with 10 bases that match TRBD1. The trim removed 4 bases at V and 2 bases at J, leaving 10 bases unmatched. Germline V gene sequence: CDR1 LGHNA, CDR2 YNFKEQ. The CDR3 has 17 residues. The CDR3 sequence is CASSLITGTGANYGYTF. CDR3 coding DNA: TGTGCCAGCAGCCTAATCACCGGGACAGGGGCCAACTATGGCTACACCTTC.

V usage is TRBV10-3 and J usage is TRBJ1-5, with a possible D match to TRBD1 (6 bases). CDR1 and CDR2 from the germline V gene are ENHRY and SYGVKD. The CDR3 loop spans 13 amino acids. Trimming stripped 10 bases from V and 3 bases from J, with 13 bases between. DNA for the CDR3: TGTGCCACAAGCGACAGGAACAATCAGCCCCAGCATTTT. Amino acids: CATSDRNNQPQHF.

V usage is TRBV7-8 and J usage is TRBJ2-7; D remains unclear. The CDR3 contains 13 residues. Per the germline V gene, CDR1 is SGHVS and CDR2 is FQNEAQ. The V gene lost 0 bases and the J gene lost 6 bases, with 9 bases spanning the gap. This chain's CDR3 is CASSLAVIGEQYF. CDR3 sequence (DNA): TGTGCCAGCAGCTTAGCCGTCATCGGCGAGCAGTACTTC.

V gene TRBV7-8 combines with J gene TRBJ2-1; TRBD1 matches at 7 bases. CDR1 and CDR2 (germline): SGHVS, FQNEAQ. The CDR3 consists of 18 residues. The V segment lost 1 base and the J segment 2 bases; nucleotides outside the gene matches: 11. The CDR3: CASSLVAGPGTAYNEQFF. DNA for the CDR3: TGTGCCAGCAGCTTAGTTGCCGGGCCCGGGACAGCCTACAATGAGCAGTTCTTC. Using reference TRBV7-8 and TRBJ2-1 for the parts outside the CDR3, the full variable domain is GAGVSQSPRYKVAKRGQDVALRCDPISGHVSLFWYQQALGQGPEFLTYFQNEAQLDKSGLPSDRFFAERPEGSVSTLKIQRTQQEDSAVYLCASSLVAGPGTAYNEQFFGPGTRLTVL.

The chain is built from TRBV7-9 and TRBJ1-1; D is undetermined. The germline V gene has CDR1 SEHNR and CDR2 FQNEAQ (reference sequence). The CDR3 consists of 14 residues. V lost 5 bases, J lost 5 bases, and 15 bases lay in between. CDR3: CASSQRVIRTEAFF. In DNA form, the CDR3 reads TGTGCCAGCAGCCAACGGGTGATTCGAACTGAAGCTTTCTTT.

This chain joins TRBV5-1 and TRBJ1-5, with D unresolved. The CDR3 is 13 amino acids. The germline CDR1 and CDR2 sequences are SGHRS and YFSETQ. V lost 1 base and J 4 bases, leaving 6 bases between the germline ends. CDR3 sequence reads: CASSLYGNQPQHF. CDR3 in DNA: TGCGCCAGCAGCTTGTACGGTAATCAGCCCCAGCATTTT. Supplemented by reference TRBV5-1 and TRBJ1-5, the full variable domain reads KAGVTQTPRYLIKTRGQQVTLSCSPISGHRSVSWYQQTPGQGLQFLFEYFSETQRNKGNFPGRFSGRQFSNSRSEMNVSTLELGDSALYLCASSLYGNQPQHFGDGTRLSIL.

This chain links TRBV28 with TRBJ1-2; D gene uncertain. The CDR3 has 12 amino acids. Germline loops: CDR1 MDHEN, CDR2 SYDVKM. With 3 bases removed from V and 7 bases from J, the gap between germline ends came to 9 bases. In nucleotides, the CDR3 is TGTGCCAGCAGTTTCACGGCAGGTGGCTACACCTTC. Residues: CASSFTAGGYTF.

The V gene is TRBV6-1, the J gene TRBJ1-4; 8 bases map to TRBD1. V trimming: 1 base; J trimming: 7 bases; junction bases outside the gene matches: 5. Germline CDR1 MNHNS, CDR2 SASEGT. This CDR3 spans 15 amino acids. The CDR3 nucleotides are TGTGCCAGCAGTGAAGGTGACAGGGGAAGTGAAAAACTGTTTTTT. This encodes CASSEGDRGSEKLFF.

The chain couples TRBV7-2 to TRBJ1-1; no clear D. Looked up from germline, CDR1 is SGHTA and CDR2 is FQGNSA. The CDR3 runs 17 residues. V lost 5 bases and J 2 bases, leaving 21 bases between the germline ends. CDR3 amino acids: CASSPQAITRPNTEAFF. The CDR3 nucleotides are TGTGCCAGCAGCCCCCAGGCCATCACCCGACCCAACACTGAAGCTTTCTTT.

The rearrangement links TRBV7-8 to TRBJ2-7; the match to TRBD2 covers 8 bases. Trimming cost V 4 bases and J 2 bases; bases outside gene matches: 10. The CDR3 extends over 16 amino acids. Germline lookup yields CDR1 SGHVS and CDR2 FQNEAQ. The CDR3 region has the DNA TGTGCCAGCAGCTACCCGGGAGGGGTCTCAACCTACGAGCAGTACTTC. Protein product: CASSYPGGVSTYEQYF.

This clone was seen a handful of times. The chain couples TRBV28 to TRBJ1-1; D remains ambiguous. The V and J ends lost 6 bases and 3 bases respectively, with 14 bases between them. The CDR3 sequence is 14 residues long. Germline V lookup: CDR1 MDHEN, CDR2 SYDVKM. CDR3: CASRYVPRDTEAFF. CDR3 DNA: TGTGCCAGCAGGTACGTTCCAAGAGACACTGAAGCTTTCTTT.

In DNA form, the CDR3 reads TGTGCCAGCAGTGAAGGAGCAGGGGGCGGATACTATGGCTACACCTTC. Translated: CASSEGAGGGYYGYTF. The chain is built from TRBV2 and TRBJ1-2, with 8 bases fitting TRBD1. The length of the CDR3 is 16 residues. The V gene's germline CDR1 is SNHLY and CDR2 FYNNEI. With V trimmed by 1 base and J by 3 bases, 7 bases remained unmatched.

The chain employs TRBV7-3 and TRBJ2-1; D possibly corresponds to TRBD2 (6 bases). CDR1 and CDR2 from the germline V gene are SGHTA and FQGTGA. CDR3 length equals 14 residues. The ends were cut back, 1 base at V and 7 bases at J, with 11 bases in the middle. The CDR3 is CASSLSGAVNEQFF. The CDR3 DNA follows: TGTGCCAGCAGCTTAAGCGGGGCAGTTAATGAGCAGTTCTTC.

This chain links TRBV6-1 with TRBJ1-5; the D gene is possibly TRBD1 (5 bases). Germline CDR1 and CDR2: MNHNS and SASEGT. Trimming took off 4 bases at V and 1 base at J, with 8 bases between the two ends. CDR3 length equals 14 residues. CDR3 protein: CASSGGLSNQPQHF. DNA for the CDR3: TGTGCCAGCAGTGGGGGACTGAGCAATCAGCCCCAGCATTTT.

The chain carries TRBV19 and TRBJ2-7, with 8 bases fitting TRBD1. CDR1 and CDR2 (germline): LNHDA, SQIVND (reference sequence). The CDR3 extends over 14 amino acids. Trimming took 5 bases from V and 7 from J; bases not matched to a gene: 10. CDR3 amino acids: CASSHATGAWEQYF. The CDR3, as DNA: TGTGCCAGTAGTCACGCGACAGGGGCGTGGGAGCAGTACTTC.

J is TRBJ1-6 and V is TRBV6-1; D is undetermined. This CDR3 is built from 15 residues. The V gene lost 0 bases and the J gene lost 16 bases, with 19 bases spanning the gap. Germline CDR1 and CDR2: MNHNS and SASEGT. CDR3 sequence: CASSEALHLRVTLHF. CDR3 in DNA: TGTGCCAGCAGTGAAGCCTTACATCTGAGGGTAACTCTCCACTTT.

V is TRBV27 and J is TRBJ2-3; 9 nucleotides agree with TRBD1. Trimming took 6 bases from V and 2 from J; bases not matched to a gene: 6. Looked up from germline, CDR1 is MNHEY and CDR2 is SMNVEV (reference sequence). The CDR3 has 15 residues. The DNA for the CDR3 is TGTGCCAGCAGCCCCGGGACAGGGCACACAGATACGCAGTATTTT. Translated: CASSPGTGHTDTQYF.

This rearrangement joins TRBV11-2 to TRBJ2-3, with D perhaps TRBD1 (6 bases). V was shortened by 9 bases and J by 6 bases, with 10 bases between the two germline ends. The CDR3 totals 11 residues. The germline V gene has CDR1 SGHAT and CDR2 FQNNGV. The DNA of the CDR3 is TGTGCCAGTAGGACAGCCGATACGCAGTATTTT. It specifies CASRTADTQYF.

This chain joins TRBV6-1 and TRBJ1-2, with 8 bases identical to TRBD1. Germline-derived CDR1 and CDR2 are MNHNS and SASEGT. This CDR3 is built from 15 residues. The junction had 11 bases not matched to a gene; V was cut back by 4 bases and J by 7 bases. The CDR3 sequence: CASSAAGQALRGYTF. The DNA for the CDR3 is TGTGCCAGCAGTGCGGCGGGACAGGCCCTTCGTGGCTACACCTTC.

V and J are TRBV6-5 and TRBJ2-5; 10 bases match TRBD2. Germline loops: CDR1 MNHEY, CDR2 SVGAGI. This CDR3 is built from 15 residues. With V trimmed by 2 bases and J by 3 bases, 3 bases remained unmatched. The CDR3 reads CASSYGAGGEETQYF. The CDR3 DNA reads TGTGCCAGCAGTTACGGAGCGGGGGGGGAAGAGACCCAGTACTTC.